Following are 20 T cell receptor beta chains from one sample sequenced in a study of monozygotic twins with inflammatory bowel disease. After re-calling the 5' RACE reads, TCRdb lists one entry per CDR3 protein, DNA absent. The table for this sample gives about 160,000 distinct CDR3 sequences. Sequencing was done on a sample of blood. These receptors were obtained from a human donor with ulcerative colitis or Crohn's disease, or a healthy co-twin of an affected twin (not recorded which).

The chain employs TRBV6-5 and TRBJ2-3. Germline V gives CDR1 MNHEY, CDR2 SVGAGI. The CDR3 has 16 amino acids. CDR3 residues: CASSYEYDASTDTQYF.

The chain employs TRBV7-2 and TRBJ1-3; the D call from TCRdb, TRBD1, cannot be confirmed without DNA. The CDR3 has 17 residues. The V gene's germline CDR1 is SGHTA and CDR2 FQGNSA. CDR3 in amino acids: CASSTPPGTFGGNTIYF.

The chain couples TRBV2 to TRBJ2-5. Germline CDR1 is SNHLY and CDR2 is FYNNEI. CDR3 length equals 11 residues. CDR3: CASSARETQYF. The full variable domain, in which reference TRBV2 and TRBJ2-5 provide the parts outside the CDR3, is EPEVTQTPSHQVTQMGQEVILRCVPISNHLYFYWYRQILGQKVEFLVSFYNNEISEKSEIFDDQFSVERPDGSNFTLKIRSTKLEDSAMYFCASSARETQYFGPGTRLLVL.

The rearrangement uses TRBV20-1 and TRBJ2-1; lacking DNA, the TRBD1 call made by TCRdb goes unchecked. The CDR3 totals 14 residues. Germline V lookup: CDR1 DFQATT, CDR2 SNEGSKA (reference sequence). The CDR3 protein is CSARSLVRGDLTLF.

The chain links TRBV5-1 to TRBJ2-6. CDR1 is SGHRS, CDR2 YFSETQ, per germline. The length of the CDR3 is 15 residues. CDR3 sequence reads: CASSFQRSGANVLTF.

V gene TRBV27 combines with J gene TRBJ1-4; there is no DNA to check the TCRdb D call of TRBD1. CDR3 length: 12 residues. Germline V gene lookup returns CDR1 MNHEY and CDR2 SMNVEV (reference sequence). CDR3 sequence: CASSGGGGKLFF.

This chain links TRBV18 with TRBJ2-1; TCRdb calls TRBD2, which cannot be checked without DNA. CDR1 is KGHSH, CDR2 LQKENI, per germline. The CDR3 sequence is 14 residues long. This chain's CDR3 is CASSPLAGSNEQFF.

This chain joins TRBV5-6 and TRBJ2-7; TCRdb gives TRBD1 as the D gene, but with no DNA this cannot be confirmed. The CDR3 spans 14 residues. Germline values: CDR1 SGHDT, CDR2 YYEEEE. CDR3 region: CASSLGDREYEQYF. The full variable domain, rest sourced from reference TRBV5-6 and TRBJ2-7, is DAGVTQSPTHLIKTRGQQVTLRCSPKSGHDTVSWYQQALGQGPQFIFQYYEEEERQRGNFPDRFSGHQFPNYSSELNVNALLLGDSALYLCASSLGDREYEQYFGPGTRLTVT.

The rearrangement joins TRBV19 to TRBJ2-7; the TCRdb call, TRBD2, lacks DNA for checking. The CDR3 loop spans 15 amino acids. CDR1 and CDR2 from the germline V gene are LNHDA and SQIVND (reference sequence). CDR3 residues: CASSWVAGPNYEQYF.

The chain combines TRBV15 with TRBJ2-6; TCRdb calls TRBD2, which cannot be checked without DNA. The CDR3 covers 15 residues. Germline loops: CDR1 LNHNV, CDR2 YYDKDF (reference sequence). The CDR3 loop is CATSERETGANVLTF.

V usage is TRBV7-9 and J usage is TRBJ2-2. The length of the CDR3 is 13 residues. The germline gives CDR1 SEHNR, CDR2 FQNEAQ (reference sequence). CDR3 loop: CASSLAATGELFF.

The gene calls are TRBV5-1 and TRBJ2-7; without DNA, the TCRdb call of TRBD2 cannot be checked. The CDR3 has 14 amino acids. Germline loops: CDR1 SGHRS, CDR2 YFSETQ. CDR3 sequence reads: CASRASGSRHEQYF.

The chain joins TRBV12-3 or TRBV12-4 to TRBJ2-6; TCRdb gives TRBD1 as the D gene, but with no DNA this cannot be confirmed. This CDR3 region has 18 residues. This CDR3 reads CASRPTPGPNSGANVLTF.

This chain's CDR3 is CASSPGQGEADTQYF. The gene calls are TRBV19 and TRBJ2-3; TCRdb outputs TRBD1, but without DNA this stays unchecked. The CDR3 is 15 residues long. CDR1 is LNHDA, CDR2 SQIVND, per germline (reference sequence).

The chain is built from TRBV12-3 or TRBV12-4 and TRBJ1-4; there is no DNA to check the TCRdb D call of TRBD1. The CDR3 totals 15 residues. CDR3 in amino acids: CASSFTGDRGEKLFF.

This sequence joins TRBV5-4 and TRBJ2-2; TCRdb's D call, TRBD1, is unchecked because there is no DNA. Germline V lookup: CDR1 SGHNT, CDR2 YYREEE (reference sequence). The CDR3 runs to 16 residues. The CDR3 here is CASKTGPGSNTGELFF.

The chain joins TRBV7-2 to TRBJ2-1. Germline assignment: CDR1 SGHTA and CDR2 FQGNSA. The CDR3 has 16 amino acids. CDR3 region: CASSLSGSGAYNEQFF.

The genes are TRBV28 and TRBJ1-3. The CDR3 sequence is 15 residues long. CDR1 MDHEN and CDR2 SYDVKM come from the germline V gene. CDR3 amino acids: CASSTDRSSGNTIYF.

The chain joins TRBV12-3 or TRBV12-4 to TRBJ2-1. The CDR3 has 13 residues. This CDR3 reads CASRPRFDNEQFF.

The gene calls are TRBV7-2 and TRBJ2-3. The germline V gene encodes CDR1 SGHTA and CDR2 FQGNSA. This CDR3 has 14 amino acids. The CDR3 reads CASSLDEVTDTQYF.